Included here is one T cell receptor beta chain sequence, with context. These data belong to a study of control samples from healthy donors and cancer patients. This CDR3 is 13 amino acids long. Trimming shortened V by 2 bases and J by 4 bases, and 8 bases separated the two germline ends. The germline V gene has CDR1 GTSNPN and CDR2 SVGIG (reference sequence). Repertoires were generated with immunoSEQ multiplex PCR, while TCRdb's copy carries only in-frame clones and drops some. Counted here are roughly 40,000 clones, 83% occurring once; the ten biggest clones make up roughly 47%. The V and J genes are TRBV30 and TRBJ2-2, with a tentative D call TRBD1 (5 bases). What was sequenced was blood. The receptor was isolated from a man in his 60s in good health. The CDR3 reads CAWSSRGTGELFF. The CDR3 nucleotides are TGTGCCTGGAGTTCAAGGGGCACCGGGGAGCTGTTTTTT.